Listed below are T cell receptor beta chains from one sample, sequenced in a study of CD8 T cells in Susac syndrome. TCRdb reprocessed the immunoSEQ multiplex PCR reads with MiXCR, giving one entry per CDR3 protein. Among 120,000 to 150,000 distinct CDR3 sequences, approximately 95% were seen once, and the ten largest hold 0.065% to 0.095%. Sequencing was performed on CD4+ T cells from PBMCs. The receptors shown here come from a human donor with Susac syndrome. Both conserved end residues are part of each CDR3. A D gene is named only where the DNA matches it firmly. For some rows the clone size is stated as once, few or many, or as a class when expanded; others skip it.

v_call	j_call	clone_size	d_call	cdr3_aa	cdr3_nt
TRBV2	TRBJ1-1	NA	NA	CASSESQLMNTEAFF	TGTGCCAGCAGTGAATCTCAGTTAATGAACACTGAAGCTTTCTTT
TRBV29-1	TRBJ2-3	NA	TRBD1	CSVEIRDRGRTDTQYF	TGCAGCGTTGAGATCCGGGACAGGGGGCGAACAGATACGCAGTATTTT
TRBV25-1	TRBJ1-1	NA	NA	CASRVAGAAPGTEAFF	TGTGCCAGCAGAGTGGCCGGGGCAGCCCCGGGCACTGAAGCTTTCTTT
TRBV5-4	TRBJ2-2	NA	NA	CASSRRGRGDGELFF	TGTGCCAGCAGCCGGCGCGGGCGCGGGGACGGGGAGCTGTTTTTT
TRBV24-1	TRBJ2-2	NA	NA	CATSDSSTGELFF	TGTGCCACCAGTGATTCAAGCACCGGGGAGCTGTTTTTT
TRBV5-1	TRBJ2-4	NA	TRBD1	CASSRLTGGEKYF	TGCGCCAGCAGCAGACTGACAGGGGGGGAAAAGTACTTC
TRBV6-5	TRBJ1-6	NA	NA	CASSYSTGRNSPLHF	TGTGCCAGCAGTTACTCTACAGGCCGGAATTCACCCCTCCACTTT
TRBV20-1	TRBJ2-1	NA	TRBD2	CSAVSGRPGNEQFF	TGCAGTGCTGTTAGCGGGAGGCCAGGGAATGAGCAGTTCTTC
TRBV7-2	TRBJ2-3	NA	NA	CASSLGQPWDTQYF	TGTGCCAGCAGCTTAGGGCAACCTTGGGATACGCAGTATTTT
TRBV3-1	TRBJ1-6	NA	NA	CASSQGNSPLHF	TGTGCCAGCAGCCAAGGAAATTCACCCCTCCACTTT
TRBV5-6	TRBJ1-2	NA	NA	CASSLGTPNYGYTF	TGTGCCAGCAGCTTGGGGACACCAAACTATGGCTACACCTTC
TRBV9	TRBJ1-2	NA	TRBD1	CASSTTGSYGYTF	TGTGCCAGCAGCACGACAGGGAGCTATGGCTACACCTTC
TRBV12-3/TRBV12-4	TRBJ1-2	NA	NA	CASTSLGGSYGYTF	TGTGCCAGCACCTCTCTGGGTGGATCCTATGGCTACACCTTC
TRBV3-1	TRBJ2-7	NA	NA	CASSQGPGSEQYF	TGTGCCAGCAGCCAAGGACCGGGGTCCGAGCAGTACTTC
TRBV5-1	TRBJ2-7	few	NA	CASSLLGNEQYF	TGCGCCAGCAGCTTGTTGGGGAACGAGCAGTACTTC
TRBV7-9	TRBJ1-1	NA	NA	CASSPETTEAFF	TGTGCCAGCAGTCCGGAGACAACCGAAGCTTTCTTT
TRBV6-5	TRBJ2-5	NA	NA	CASSYSSYGETQYF	TGTGCCAGCAGTTACTCGTCGTATGGCGAGACCCAGTACTTC
TRBV6-5	TRBJ2-7	NA	TRBD2	CASSYWRGGRVYEQYF	TGTGCCAGCAGTTATTGGCGGGGGGGCCGGGTCTACGAGCAGTACTTC
TRBV18	TRBJ2-1	NA	NA	CASSPPDGSSYNEQFF	TGTGCCAGCTCACCTCCCGACGGGAGCTCCTACAATGAGCAGTTCTTC
TRBV5-1	TRBJ2-2	NA	NA	CASGLDTGELFF	TGCGCCAGCGGGTTGGACACCGGGGAGCTGTTTTTT
TRBV5-4	TRBJ2-7	NA	TRBD1	CASSLVGTGDYEQYF	TGTGCCAGCAGCTTGGTCGGGACAGGGGACTACGAGCAGTACTTC
TRBV1	TRBJ1-5	once	NA	CTSSQEVYRPNRYQPQHF	TGCACCAGCAGCCAAGAAGTATACAGGCCAAACAGGTATCAGCCCCAGCATTTT
TRBV6-5	TRBJ2-1	NA	TRBD2	CASSSAGGLLGNEQFF	TGTGCCAGCAGTTCAGCGGGAGGTCTTCTCGGGAATGAGCAGTTCTTC
TRBV9	TRBJ2-7	NA	TRBD2	CASSVGLAGSSYEQYF	TGTGCCAGCAGCGTAGGGCTAGCGGGAAGCTCCTACGAGCAGTACTTC
TRBV20-1	TRBJ1-2	NA	NA	CSAWGDYGYTF	TGCAGTGCGTGGGGAGACTATGGCTACACCTTC
TRBV4-1	TRBJ2-4	NA	NA	CASSQESIGIQYF	TGCGCCAGCAGCCAGGAGAGTATCGGCATTCAGTACTTC
TRBV5-1	TRBJ2-2	NA	NA	CASSPSGPNTGELFF	TGCGCCAGCAGCCCCTCGGGGCCGAACACCGGGGAGCTGTTTTTT
TRBV14	TRBJ2-5	NA	NA	CASSQDVSQTQYF	TGTGCCAGCAGCCAAGATGTTAGCCAGACCCAGTACTTC
TRBV9	TRBJ2-3	NA	NA	CASSATSTDTQYF	TGTGCCAGCAGCGCCACTAGCACAGATACGCAGTATTTT
TRBV7-9	TRBJ1-1	NA	TRBD1	CASSLVDRATEAFF	TGTGCCAGCAGCTTAGTGGACAGGGCCACTGAAGCTTTCTTT
TRBV4-1	TRBJ2-5	NA	NA	CASSPTWGETQYF	TGCGCCAGCAGCCCGACCTGGGGGGAGACCCAGTACTTC
TRBV12-3/TRBV12-4	TRBJ1-5	NA	NA	CASSPSGAGQPQHF	TGTGCCAGCAGTCCCTCAGGGGCTGGTCAGCCCCAGCATTTT
TRBV4-1	TRBJ1-2	NA	NA	CASSQDSGRGYTF	TGCGCCAGCAGCCAAGATTCGGGACGAGGCTACACCTTC
TRBV20-1	TRBJ2-2	NA	TRBD2	CSAKLAGNPFTGELFF	TGCAGTGCTAAACTAGCGGGGAACCCTTTTACCGGGGAGCTGTTTTTT
TRBV29-1	TRBJ1-1	NA	NA	CSVWRARGPDTEAFF	TGCAGCGTTTGGCGAGCTCGGGGGCCGGACACTGAAGCTTTCTTT
TRBV5-6	TRBJ1-5	once	NA	CASSLTARGNQPQHF	TGTGCCAGCAGCCTAACAGCGAGGGGCAATCAGCCCCAGCATTTT
TRBV5-4	TRBJ1-1	NA	TRBD1	CASSLTGANTEAFF	TGTGCCAGCAGCCTGACAGGGGCGAACACTGAAGCTTTCTTT
TRBV5-1	TRBJ2-1	NA	NA	CASSIGTDSYNEQFF	TGCGCCAGCAGCATCGGGACGGACTCCTACAATGAGCAGTTCTTC
TRBV5-1	TRBJ2-2	NA	NA	CASTPGSGDGTGELFF	TGCGCCAGCACCCCAGGTTCTGGGGATGGCACCGGGGAGCTGTTTTTT
TRBV12-3/TRBV12-4	TRBJ1-5	NA	NA	CASRGGRPIQPQHF	TGTGCCAGCAGGGGGGGACGGCCGATTCAGCCCCAGCATTTT
TRBV21-1	TRBJ2-3	NA	NA	CASGQGTDTQYF	TGTGCCAGTGGGCAGGGGACAGATACGCAGTATTTT
TRBV10-3	TRBJ1-1	NA	NA	CAITSGTALNTEAFF	TGTGCCATCACCTCAGGTACAGCGCTGAACACTGAAGCTTTCTTT
TRBV14	TRBJ2-2	NA	NA	CASRRANTGELFF	TGTGCCAGCAGGCGGGCGAACACCGGGGAGCTGTTTTTT
TRBV10-2	TRBJ2-3	NA	NA	CASGTASTDTQYF	TGCGCCAGCGGGACGGCTAGCACAGATACGCAGTATTTT
TRBV12-3/TRBV12-4	TRBJ2-3	NA	NA	CASTSGDTQYF	TGTGCCAGCACAAGCGGCGATACGCAGTATTTT
TRBV20-1	TRBJ1-1	NA	NA	CSARAPQGEGTEAFF	TGCAGTGCTAGAGCCCCGCAGGGAGAAGGCACTGAAGCTTTCTTT
TRBV5-1	TRBJ1-5	NA	NA	CASSLTGVGNQPQHF	TGCGCCAGCAGCTTGACGGGGGTCGGCAATCAGCCCCAGCATTTT
TRBV2	TRBJ1-1	NA	NA	CASNERTRAFF	TGTGCCAGCAACGAGCGGACAAGGGCTTTCTTT
TRBV6-2/TRBV6-3	TRBJ2-7	NA	NA	CASSYVGLLYEQYF	TGTGCCAGCAGTTACGTGGGACTCCTCTACGAGCAGTACTTC
TRBV20-1	TRBJ2-7	NA	NA	CSARIAQEPEQYF	TGCAGTGCTAGAATAGCGCAGGAGCCCGAGCAGTACTTC
TRBV20-1	TRBJ2-5	NA	NA	CSATTGNYPRETQYF	TGCAGTGCAACGACTGGGAACTATCCTAGGGAGACCCAGTACTTC